Listed below are T cell receptor beta chains from one sample, sequenced in a study of blood T cell repertoires in COVID-19. Repertoires were generated with immunoSEQ multiplex PCR, while TCRdb's copy carries only in-frame clones and drops some. The top ten hold around 3.3% of the sample, which has around 150,000 clones, just over 85% seen once. What was sequenced was peripheral blood. Receptors were obtained from a man aged 65 to 79 with acute or convalescent COVID-19. Each CDR3 is given with its conserved first and last residue. The D gene is left open where the match is weak. Some rows have no size entry. The others give once, few or many, or a class for an expanded clone.

j_call,clone_size,v_call,d_call,cdr3_nt,cdr3_aa
TRBJ1-5,few,TRBV19,.,TGTGCCAGTAGTATAGAGCCTAACAGGGATCAGCCCCAGCATTTT,CASSIEPNRDQPQHF
TRBJ2-5,.,TRBV19,.,TGTGCCAGTAGTCAAAGGGAGGAGACCCAGTACTTC,CASSQREETQYF
TRBJ1-4,.,TRBV3-1/TRBV3-2,TRBD1,TGTGCCAGCAGCCCTCCCGGGACAGGGGTAGAGGAAAAACTGTTTTTT,CASSPPGTGVEEKLFF
TRBJ1-3,.,TRBV27,.,TGTGCCAGCAGTTTAGCAGGGGACTCTGGAAACACCATATATTTT,CASSLAGDSGNTIYF
TRBJ2-1,.,TRBV19,TRBD2,TGTGCCAGTATTGAGCGGGAGGGATTAAATGAGCAGTTCTTC,CASIEREGLNEQFF
TRBJ2-7,.,TRBV7-2,.,TGTGCCAGCAGCAGGAGCGGAACCTACGAGCAGTACTTC,CASSRSGTYEQYF
TRBJ2-2,.,TRBV10-3,TRBD1,TGTGCCATCAGTGGGTTAGGGGGCTCGAACACCGGGGAGCTGTTTTTT,CAISGLGGSNTGELFF
TRBJ2-3,.,TRBV5-1,.,TGCGCCAGCAGCATGAGCGGTCGCACAGATACGCAGTATTTT,CASSMSGRTDTQYF
TRBJ1-5,.,TRBV5-1,.,TGCGCCAGCAGCTTAGGGGGGGCCAATCAGCCCCAGCATTTT,CASSLGGANQPQHF
TRBJ2-7,.,TRBV27,TRBD2,TGTGCCAGCAGGTTAGCGGGAGGACCCTACGAGCAGTACTTC,CASRLAGGPYEQYF
TRBJ1-1,once,TRBV18,.,TGTGCCAGCTCACAGGCCCGGGAGGGAGAAGCTTTCTTT,CASSQAREGEAFF
TRBJ2-1,.,TRBV24-1,TRBD2,TGTGCCACCAGTGAAGATAGCGGGAGCTCCTACAATGAGCAGTTCTTC,CATSEDSGSSYNEQFF
TRBJ2-7,once,TRBV28,TRBD2,TGTGCCAGCAGAGAACTAGCGGGAGAGTCCTACGAGCAGTACTTC,CASRELAGESYEQYF
TRBJ2-7,.,TRBV3-1/TRBV3-2,TRBD2,TGTGCCAGCAGCCAAGTGGGGACTAGCGGGAGCTCCTACGAGCAGTACTTC,CASSQVGTSGSSYEQYF
TRBJ1-2,.,TRBV2,.,TGTGCCAGCAGTGTCTCTAGTAATGGCTACACCTTC,CASSVSSNGYTF
TRBJ2-7,once,TRBV9,.,TGTGCCAGCAGCGTAGGTCCGGGTGGCAACTACGAGCAGTACTTC,CASSVGPGGNYEQYF
TRBJ2-3,.,TRBV3-1/TRBV3-2,TRBD2,TGTGCCAGCAGCCCGGGACTAGGGTACACAGATACGCAGTATTTT,CASSPGLGYTDTQYF
TRBJ1-6,.,TRBV7-9,.,TGTGCCAGCAGCTTATCTCCGGGTTCCGCTCCTTCACCCCTCCACTTT,CASSLSPGSAPSPLHF
TRBJ2-5,.,TRBV5-1,TRBD1,TGCGCCAGCAGCGGAAGATGGACAGGGGCTGGAGAGACCCAGTACTTC,CASSGRWTGAGETQYF
TRBJ2-7,.,TRBV4-1,TRBD1,TGCGCCAGCAGCCAAGGGACTGAGACAGGGACCTACGAGCAGTACTTC,CASSQGTETGTYEQYF
TRBJ2-7,once,TRBV19,.,TGTGCCAGTAGTCGAACAGAGACCTACGAGCAGTACTTC,CASSRTETYEQYF
TRBJ2-7,.,TRBV27,TRBD2,TGTGCCAGCAGTGTGACTAGCGGAGCCTACGAGCAGTACTTC,CASSVTSGAYEQYF
TRBJ1-2,.,TRBV10-3,TRBD1,TGTGCCATCAGTCGGGACAGGGATACCAGGGGCTACACCTTC,CAISRDRDTRGYTF
TRBJ1-4,.,TRBV30,TRBD1,TGTGCCTGGAGATCGACAGGGGGCGATGGGAAACTGTTTTTT,CAWRSTGGDGKLFF
TRBJ2-5,once,TRBV5-4,.,TGTGCCAGCAGCCCGCAGGTCCAAGAGACCCAGTACTTC,CASSPQVQETQYF
TRBJ2-7,.,TRBV28,TRBD1,TGTGCCAGCAGTTTAGGGGACAGTATCTCCTACGAGCAGTACTTC,CASSLGDSISYEQYF
TRBJ2-7,once,TRBV25-1,TRBD2,TGTGCCAGCAGTGAATACCTAGCGGCCGAGCAGTACTTC,CASSEYLAAEQYF
TRBJ2-1,.,TRBV7-3,TRBD2,TGTGCCAGCAGCGGGAGCTCGGCTAGCGGCAATGAGCAGTTCTTC,CASSGSSASGNEQFF
TRBJ2-5,.,TRBV18,TRBD2,TGTGCCAGCTCGCCCCCTGGGGGGGTGAAAGAGACCCAGTACTTC,CASSPPGGVKETQYF
TRBJ1-5,.,TRBV19,.,TGTGCCAGTGGGGATAGGGGGCAGCCCCAGCATTTT,CASGDRGQPQHF